Each of the 21 T cell receptor beta chains below was sequenced from the same sample in a study of blood T cell repertoires in COVID-19. The data were produced by immunoSEQ multiplex PCR, yet TCRdb's version contains in-frame clones alone and is incomplete. The profile shows about 27,000 clones, over 80% of them singletons. Sequenced material: peripheral blood. The receptors stem from a man between 65 and 85 years old with acute or convalescent COVID-19.

The chain's CDR3 is CASSPPNEEQFF. Written as DNA, the CDR3 is TGTGCCAGCTCACCACCGAACGAGGAGCAGTTCTTC. The chain links TRBV18 to TRBJ2-1; unclear D gene. CDR1 and CDR2 from the germline V gene are KGHSH and LQKENI. CDR3 size: 12 residues. Trimming shortened V by 0 bases and J by 10 bases, and 7 bases separated the two germline ends. The complete variable domain, with remaining parts taken from reference TRBV18 and TRBJ2-1, reads NAGVMQNPRHLVRRRGQEARLRCSPMKGHSHVYWYRQLPEEGLKFMVYLQKENIIDESGMPKERFSAEFPKEGPSILRIQQVVRGDSAAYFCASSPPNEEQFFGPGTRLTVL.

The gene calls are TRBV20-1 and TRBJ2-1, with 7 bases that match TRBD2. Germline CDR1 DFQATT, CDR2 SNEGSKA (reference sequence). Unmatched junction bases numbered 5, after V lost 3 bases and J lost 6 bases. The CDR3 has 13 amino acids. CDR3 protein: CSASWDYLNEQFF. The CDR3 region has the DNA TGCAGTGCTAGTTGGGACTACCTCAATGAGCAGTTCTTC.

This clone was picked up one time. The chain has TRBV2 and TRBJ2-2; perhaps TRBD1 as D (5 bases). The CDR3 has 14 amino acids. Germline assignment: CDR1 SNHLY and CDR2 FYNNEI. Deletions cut 6 bases from V and 2 bases from J, with 10 bases between. The DNA of the CDR3 is TGTGCCAGCAGAATTGACAGAAACACCGGGGAGCTGTTTTTT. Residues: CASRIDRNTGELFF.

The rearrangement links TRBV24-1 to TRBJ2-1; TRBD1 agrees at 10 bases. Germline V gene lookup returns CDR1 KGHDR and CDR2 SFDVKD. V lost 7 bases to trimming and J lost 7 bases; unmatched junction nucleotides: 9. The CDR3 loop spans 15 amino acids. CDR3 DNA: TGTGCCACCAGCCTAGGGACAGGGGCACGGAATGAGCAGTTCTTC. Translating it yields CATSLGTGARNEQFF.

The chain has TRBV18 and TRBJ1-1; maybe TRBD1 (5 bases). Deletions cut 3 bases from V and 11 bases from J, with 13 bases between. This CDR3 is 12 amino acids long. The germline gives CDR1 KGHSH, CDR2 LQKENI. The CDR3 coding sequence is TGTGCCAGCTCACCCGGTGGGGCGACGGCTTTCTTT. Its translation is CASSPGGATAFF.

This clone was seen a few times. The rearrangement uses TRBV5-1 and TRBJ2-2; D gene unclear. The CDR3 is 14 amino acids. Germline-derived CDR1 and CDR2 are SGHRS and YFSETQ. Trimming took 1 base from V and 1 from J, leaving 5 bases between them. CDR3: CASSLSVNTGELFF. The CDR3 coding sequence is TGCGCCAGCAGCTTGAGCGTGAACACCGGGGAGCTGTTTTTT.

The rearrangement joins TRBV30 to TRBJ2-1, with D possibly TRBD2 on 6 matching bases. V lost 2 bases and J lost 2, with 16 bases in between. Germline V gene sequence: CDR1 GTSNPN, CDR2 SVGIG (reference sequence). The CDR3 totals 16 residues. CDR3 nucleotides: TGTGCCTGGAGTTATTCCGGGGTAGCGGCCTACAATGAGCAGTTCTTC. Its protein is CAWSYSGVAAYNEQFF. The variable domain in full, with the rest retrieved from reference TRBV30 and TRBJ2-1, is SQTIHQWPATLVQPVGSPLSLECTVEGTSNPNLYWYRQAAGRGLQLLFYSVGIGQISSEVPQNLSASRPQDRQFILSSKKLLLSDSGFYLCAWSYSGVAAYNEQFFGPGTRLTVL.

V gene TRBV6-1 combines with J gene TRBJ1-1; D is unresolved. V lost 1 base to trimming and J lost 0 bases, with 9 bases between them. Germline assignment: CDR1 MNHNS and CDR2 SASEGT. The CDR3 runs 15 residues. CDR3 region: CASSEVGGLNTEAFF. The CDR3 nucleotides are TGTGCCAGCAGTGAAGTTGGAGGGCTGAACACTGAAGCTTTCTTT.

The rearrangement links TRBV3-1 (or the pseudogene TRBV3-2) to TRBJ1-2; the D is unclear. In germline, CDR1 is LGHDT, CDR2 YNNKEL (reference sequence). V was cut by 5 bases and J by 3 bases, with 13 bases left in between. The CDR3 loop spans 14 amino acids. CDR3 loop: CASSFSRVHYGYTF. As DNA, the CDR3 is TGTGCCAGCAGCTTCAGTCGGGTACACTATGGCTACACCTTC.

This clone occurred once. This chain connects TRBV7-9 to TRBJ1-4, with TRBD1 as a possible D gene (6 bases). This CDR3 is built from 11 residues. The V end was cut by 8 bases, the J end by 8 bases, with 9 bases between. CDR1 is SEHNR and CDR2 is FQNEAQ in the germline V gene (reference sequence). CDR3 DNA: TGTGCCAGCGGCCAGGGGGAAAAACTGTTTTTT. Amino acid sequence: CASGQGEKLFF.

V gene TRBV10-3 combines with J gene TRBJ1-1; 7 bases match TRBD1. The junction had 11 bases not matched to a gene; V was cut back by 3 bases and J by 7 bases. This CDR3 spans 15 amino acids. Germline V CDR1 and CDR2: ENHRY, SYGVKD. This CDR3 reads CAISEGTYRDSEAFF. The CDR3 DNA is TGTGCCATCAGTGAAGGTACCTACCGGGACAGTGAAGCTTTCTTT.

The J gene is TRBJ1-6, the V gene TRBV27; D not certain. The germline gives CDR1 MNHEY, CDR2 SMNVEV (reference sequence). Trimming cost V 10 bases and J 7 bases, with 14 bases left between them. CDR3 length equals 13 residues. CDR3 in DNA: TGTGCCACCCAGGCTGTATCGAATTCACCCCTCCACTTT. This gives the protein CATQAVSNSPLHF.

The genes are TRBV5-1 and TRBJ1-2, with D uncertain. The CDR3 extends over 14 amino acids. Germline V gene lookup returns CDR1 SGHRS and CDR2 YFSETQ. Trimming shortened V by 0 bases and J by 2 bases, and 8 bases separated the two germline ends. The CDR3 region has the DNA TGCGCCAGCAGCTTGGTGAGAGCGAACTATGGCTACACCTTC. It translates to CASSLVRANYGYTF.

The rearrangement uses TRBV19 and TRBJ1-1; 9 nucleotides agree with TRBD1. In germline, CDR1 is LNHDA, CDR2 SQIVND (reference sequence). There are 14 residues in the CDR3. V lost 5 bases, J lost 5 bases, and 6 bases stayed unmatched. The CDR3 coding sequence is TGTGCCAGTAGTGTACAGGGGGCGAAGACTGAAGCTTTCTTT. The encoded protein is CASSVQGAKTEAFF.

This clone occurred once. V usage is TRBV7-3 and J usage is TRBJ1-6; D might be TRBD1 (6 bases). The length of the CDR3 is 13 residues. The V gene's germline CDR1 is SGHTA and CDR2 FQGTGA. Deletions cut 5 bases from V and 11 bases from J, with 13 bases between. CDR3 residues: CASSMLQGPPLHF. DNA for the CDR3: TGTGCCAGCAGCATGCTACAGGGACCACCCCTCCACTTT. The whole variable domain, filled in from reference TRBV7-3 and TRBJ1-6, reads GAGVSQTPSNKVTEKGKYVELRCDPISGHTALYWYRQSLGQGPEFLIYFQGTGAADDSGLPNDRFFAVRPEGSVSTLKIQRTERGDSAVYLCASSMLQGPPLHFGNGTRLTVT.

This clone showed up just once. This chain connects TRBV7-2 to TRBJ1-1, with D maybe TRBD1 (5 bases). The CDR3 spans 13 residues. The germline CDR1 and CDR2 sequences are SGHTA and FQGNSA. Trimming took 6 bases from V and 1 from J, leaving 9 bases between them. The CDR3 nucleotides read TGTGCCAGCAGACCGACAGCGAACACTGAAGCTTTCTTT. This gives the protein CASRPTANTEAFF.

V and J are TRBV4-3 and TRBJ1-6; 10 positions agree with TRBD1. The CDR3 consists of 14 residues. The V gene's germline CDR1 is LGHNA and CDR2 YSLEER. V lost 6 bases, J lost 10 bases, and 6 bases stayed unmatched. The CDR3 region has the DNA TGCGCCAGCAGTCTGGGACAGGGGAAATCACCCCTCCACTTT. Protein product: CASSLGQGKSPLHF.

This rearrangement joins TRBV28 to TRBJ1-4; perhaps TRBD1 as D (6 bases). Trimming shortened V by 8 bases and J by 2 bases, and 12 bases separated the two germline ends. This CDR3 comprises 14 residues. CDR1 is MDHEN, CDR2 SYDVKM, per germline. CDR3 sequence (DNA): TGTGCCAGCGGTAGGGGGTCCACTAATGAAAAACTGTTTTTT. Protein: CASGRGSTNEKLFF.

This chain joins TRBV5-4 and TRBJ2-1, with a possible D match to TRBD1 (6 bases). Germline V lookup: CDR1 SGHNT, CDR2 YYREEE (reference sequence). CDR3 length equals 15 residues. Trimming pared 4 bases from V and 0 bases from J, leaving 11 bases between. In DNA form, the CDR3 reads TGTGCCAGCAGCCCACAGGGACGCTCCTACAATGAGCAGTTCTTC. Translated, it gives CASSPQGRSYNEQFF.

The J gene is TRBJ2-7, the V gene TRBV7-9; TRBD2 might be the D (6 bases). Germline CDR1 and CDR2: SEHNR and FQNEAQ (reference sequence). Trimming left V 6 bases short and J 1 base short, with 16 bases between. This CDR3 spans 15 amino acids. In DNA, the CDR3 is TGTGCCAGCAGTTATCCCGGGACTCGGTCCTACGAGCAGTACTTC. Amino acids: CASSYPGTRSYEQYF.

The chain has TRBV27 and TRBJ1-5; TRBD1 matches at 7 bases. Looked up from germline, CDR1 is MNHEY and CDR2 is SMNVEV (reference sequence). The CDR3 runs to 17 residues. After removal of 0 bases from V and 7 bases from J, the junction contained 12 bases not matched to a gene. This chain's CDR3 is CASSLSGNRGWRQPQHF. CDR3 bases: TGTGCCAGCAGTTTATCGGGCAACAGGGGTTGGCGGCAGCCCCAGCATTTT.